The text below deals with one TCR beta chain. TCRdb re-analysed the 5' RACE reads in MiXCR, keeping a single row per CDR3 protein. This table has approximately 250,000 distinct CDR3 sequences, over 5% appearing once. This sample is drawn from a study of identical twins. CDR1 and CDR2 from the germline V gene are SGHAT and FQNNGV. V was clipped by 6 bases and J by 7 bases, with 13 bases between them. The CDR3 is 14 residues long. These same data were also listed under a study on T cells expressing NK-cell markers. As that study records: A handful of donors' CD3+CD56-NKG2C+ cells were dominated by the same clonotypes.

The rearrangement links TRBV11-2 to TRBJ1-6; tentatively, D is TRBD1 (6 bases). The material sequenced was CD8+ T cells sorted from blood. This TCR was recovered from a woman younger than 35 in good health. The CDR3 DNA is TGTGCCAGCAGGGCAGGGGTGGGCAATTCACCCCTCCACTTT. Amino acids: CASRAGVGNSPLHF.